The T cell receptor beta chain under discussion was sequenced for a study of CD8+ T cells in alopecia areata. CDR3 length equals 19 residues. Trimming removed 5 bases from V and 6 bases from J; junction bases left unmatched: 21. Per germline, CDR1 SEHNR and CDR2 FQNEAQ (reference sequence). After isolation, RNA underwent reverse transcription to generate cDNA as the sequencing template. Clones were sequenced by immunoSEQ multiplex PCR, and TCRdb holds only the in-frame ones, with some missing. The sample holds about 200,000 clones, about three fifths seen once. Treatment of the sample: oral pan-JAK inhibitor, 5-10 mg twice daily.

The chain links TRBV7-9 to TRBJ2-1; 8 bases are shared with TRBD2. The sequenced sample was CD4+ T cells sorted from blood, obtained at week 24, from a patient treated with tofacitinib. The receptor comes from a human donor with alopecia areata. The CDR3 is CASSIYTGTRLSTLNEQFF. The CDR3 DNA reads as TGTGCCAGCAGCATCTACACCGGGACTAGACTTTCAACCCTCAATGAGCAGTTCTTC.